This T cell receptor beta chain stems from a study of OX40 agonist ivuxolimab in advanced cancers. Study summary: In this cohort, patients received ivuxolimab, an agonistic anti-OX40 (CD134) antibody.

The CDR3 totals 14 residues. Germline assignment: CDR1 SGHRS and CDR2 YFSETQ. The V gene end was trimmed by 1 base and the J gene end by 4 bases; junction bases not matched to a gene: 3. Data came from immunoSEQ multiplex PCR; TCRdb stores just in-frame clones and leaves some out. Among about 48,000 clones, around nine tenths were seen once, and the ten largest hold 40% to 50%. The rearrangement links TRBV5-1 to TRBJ2-5; 8 bases map to TRBD1. The clonotype originates from an adult with an advanced solid tumor such as melanoma, head and neck, liver or kidney cancer. The sequencing used CD4+ or CD8+ T cells sorted from blood, collected in a trial of the OX40 agonist ivuxolimab. The CDR3 is CASSLTGGSETQYF. The CDR3 DNA reads as TGCGCCAGCAGCTTGACAGGGGGGTCAGAGACCCAGTACTTC.